The clone carrying this T cell receptor (beta chain) was seen repeatedly, ten times or more. Its antigen is unidentified. The sample is drawn from a study of spatial heterogeneity in lung cancer. Background on the study: Donors were approximately 70 untreated early-stage non-small cell lung cancer patients. Follow-up PBMC specimens underwent sequencing when available; their median timing was about 2 years after resection. Points from the study as a whole: Resection saw ubiquitous expanded tumor TCRs appear in blood more than follow-up did.

TCRdb reprocessed the 5' RACE reads via MiXCR and lists one record per CDR3 protein. There are around 110,000 distinct CDR3 sequences in the sample; 10% to 15% occur only once, and around 16% lies in the top ten. Sample time point: blood at routine non-recurrence follow-up after resection. Unsorted samples of tumor, nontumor lung or frozen PBMC had their whole RNA sequenced. The V gene's germline CDR1 is LGHNA and CDR2 YSLEER. The germline V and J ends were trimmed by 0 bases and 7 bases, with 9 bases remaining between them. This CDR3 spans 13 amino acids. This clonotype originated in a male donor with early-stage non-small cell lung cancer. The material sequenced was PBMCs, taken at follow-up. V is TRBV4-3 and J is TRBJ2-5; D is ambiguous. This chain's CDR3 is CASSQEKETTQYF. CDR3 in DNA: TGCGCCAGCAGCCAAGAGAAGGAAACGACCCAGTACTTC.